This T cell receptor (beta chain) was observed in a study of T cells in Graves' hyperthyroidism and ophthalmopathy. Study-level findings and limits: Ophthalmopathy and stable hyperthyroidism were told apart by a 13 V-J model. Blood samples included most of the expanded thyroid clonotypes exceeding 0.001.

Authors of the study amplified TCR beta CDR3 regions from RNA transcripts. With the HTBI primer set, the TCR CDR3 went through a first round of RT-PCR. TCRdb re-analysed the multiplex PCR reads in MiXCR, keeping a single row per CDR3 protein. This table holds about 510,000 distinct CDR3 sequences, around 43% found once. A note on this clonotype: Antigen: not known.

Exclusion criteria comprised uncontrolled infection, other autoimmune disease, pregnancy or lactation. Each diagnosis drew on symptoms, thyroxine, TRAb, thyroid ultrasound and orbital computed tomography findings. This CDR3 region has 13 residues. The V end was cut by 2 bases, the J end by 8 bases, with 12 bases between. The rearrangement links TRBV12-3 or TRBV12-4 to TRBJ1-2; D ambiguous. The sequenced sample consisted of peripheral blood or thyroid tissue (not recorded which). The sequence was obtained from an adult woman with Graves' disease, either hyperthyroidism or ophthalmopathy (not recorded which). The CDR3 reads CASSLRRSVGYTF. DNA for the CDR3: TGTGCCAGCAGTTTACGACGGTCAGTAGGCTACACCTTC.